This TCR beta chain is drawn from a study of cytomegalovirus exposure and HLA in healthy donors. Germline trimming cut 5 bases from V and 5 bases from J; bases unmatched to any gene: 6. CDR1 and CDR2 from the germline V gene are MNHNS and SASEGT. The CDR3 has 15 residues. The study ran its PCR with 60 Vbeta and 13 Jbeta primers. Clones were read by immunoSEQ multiplex PCR, and TCRdb kept only the in-frame ones, dropping some. The sample consists of approximately 53,000 clones, 60% to 85% of them appearing once. This receptor was obtained from a man aged 25-45 years in good health and CMV-seropositive. V and J are TRBV6-1 and TRBJ2-2, with 9 nucleotides matching TRBD1. The sequenced material came from PBMCs. The CDR3 reads CASSLTGGVTGELFF. CDR3 coding DNA: TGTGCCAGCAGTTTGACAGGGGGTGTAACCGGGGAGCTGTTTTTT.